This T cell receptor (beta chain) emerged from a study of T-cell memory formation after mild COVID-19. The CDR3 loop spans 15 amino acids. The V gene lost 7 bases and the J gene lost 2 bases, with 15 bases spanning the gap. Germline lookup yields CDR1 PRHDT and CDR2 FYEKMQ (reference sequence). TCRdb itself ran the 5' RACE reads through MiXCR, one entry per CDR3 protein. The repertoire holds more than 80,000 distinct CDR3 sequences, with around an eighth as singletons. A word on this clonotype: Its antigen is not known.

The study's findings and limits: Most CD4+ clones that shrank were in CM and EM, while CD8+ ones turned up in EMRA.

Sequenced: PBMCs or a T cell subset sorted from them (not recorded which). The receptor was derived from an adult woman who had mild COVID-19 (a few samples of this study predate the infection). Cell type and time point are not known. This chain uses TRBV13 with TRBJ2-1, with a weak D call TRBD2 (5 bases). DNA of the CDR3: TGTGCCAGCACCACCGAGGGCTCTCCCTACAATGAGCAGTTCTTC. Protein product: CASTTEGSPYNEQFF.